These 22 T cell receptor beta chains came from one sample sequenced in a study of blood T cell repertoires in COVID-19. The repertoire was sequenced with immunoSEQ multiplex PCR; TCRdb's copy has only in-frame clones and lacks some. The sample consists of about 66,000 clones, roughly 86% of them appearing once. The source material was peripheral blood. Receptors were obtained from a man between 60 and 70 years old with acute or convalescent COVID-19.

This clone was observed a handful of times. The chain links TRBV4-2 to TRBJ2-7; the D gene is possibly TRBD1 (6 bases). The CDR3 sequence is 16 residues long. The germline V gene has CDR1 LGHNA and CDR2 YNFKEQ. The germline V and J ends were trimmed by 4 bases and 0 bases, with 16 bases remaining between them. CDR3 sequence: CASSRQWRQASYEQYF. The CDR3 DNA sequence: TGTGCCAGCAGCCGACAATGGAGACAGGCCTCCTACGAGCAGTACTTC.

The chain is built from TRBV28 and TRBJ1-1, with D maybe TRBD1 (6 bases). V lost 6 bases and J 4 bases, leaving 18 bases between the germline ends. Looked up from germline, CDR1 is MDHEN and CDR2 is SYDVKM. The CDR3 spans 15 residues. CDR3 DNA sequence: TGTGCCAGCAGCGATACTACAGGGTATGGCACTGAAGCTTTCTTT. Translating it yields CASSDTTGYGTEAFF. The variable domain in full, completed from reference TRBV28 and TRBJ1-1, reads DVKVTQSSRYLVKRTGEKVFLECVQDMDHENMFWYRQDPGLGLRLIYFSYDVKMKEKGDIPEGYSVSREKKERFSLILESASTNQTSMYLCASSDTTGYGTEAFFGQGTRLTVV.

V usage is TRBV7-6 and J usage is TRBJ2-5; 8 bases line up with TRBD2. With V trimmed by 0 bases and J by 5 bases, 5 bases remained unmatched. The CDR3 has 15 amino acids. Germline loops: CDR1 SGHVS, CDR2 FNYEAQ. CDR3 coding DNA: TGTGCCAGCAGCTTAGCGAGGCGGGGGGAGGAGACCCAGTACTTC. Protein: CASSLARRGEETQYF.

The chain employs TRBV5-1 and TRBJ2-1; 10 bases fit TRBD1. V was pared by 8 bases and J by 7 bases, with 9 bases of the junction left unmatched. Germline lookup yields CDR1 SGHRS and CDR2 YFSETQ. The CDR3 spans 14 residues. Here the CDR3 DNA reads TGCGCCAGTTACCGGGACAGGGGCACGAATGAGCAGTTCTTC. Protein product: CASYRDRGTNEQFF.

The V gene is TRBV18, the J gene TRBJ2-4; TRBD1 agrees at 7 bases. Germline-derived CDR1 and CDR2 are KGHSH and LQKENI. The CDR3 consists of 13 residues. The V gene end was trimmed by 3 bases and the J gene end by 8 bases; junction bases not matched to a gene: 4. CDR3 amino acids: CASSPRQGHIQYF. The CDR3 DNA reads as TGTGCCAGCTCACCTCGACAGGGACACATTCAGTACTTC.

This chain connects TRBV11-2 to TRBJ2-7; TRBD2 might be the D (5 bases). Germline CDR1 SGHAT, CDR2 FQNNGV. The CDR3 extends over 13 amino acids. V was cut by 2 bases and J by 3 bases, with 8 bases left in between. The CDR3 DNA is TGTGCCAGCAGCTTAAGCGGATACTACGAGCAGTACTTC. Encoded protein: CASSLSGYYEQYF.

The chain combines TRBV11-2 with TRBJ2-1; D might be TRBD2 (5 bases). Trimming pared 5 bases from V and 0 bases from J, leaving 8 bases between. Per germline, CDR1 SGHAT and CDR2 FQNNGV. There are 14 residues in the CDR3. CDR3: CASSGGRSYNEQFF. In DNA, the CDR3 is TGTGCCAGCAGCGGCGGGCGCTCCTACAATGAGCAGTTCTTC.

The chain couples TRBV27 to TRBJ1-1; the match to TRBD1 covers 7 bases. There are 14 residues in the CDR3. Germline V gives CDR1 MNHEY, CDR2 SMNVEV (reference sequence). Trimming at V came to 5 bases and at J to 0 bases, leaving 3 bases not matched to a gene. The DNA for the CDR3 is TGTGCCAGCAGTCTCAGGGGGATGAACACTGAAGCTTTCTTT. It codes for CASSLRGMNTEAFF.

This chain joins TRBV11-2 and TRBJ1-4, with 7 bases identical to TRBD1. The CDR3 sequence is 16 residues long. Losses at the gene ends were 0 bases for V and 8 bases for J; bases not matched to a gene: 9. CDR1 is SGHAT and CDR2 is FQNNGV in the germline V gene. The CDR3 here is CASSLEGRGFREKLFF. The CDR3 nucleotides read TGTGCCAGCAGCTTAGAGGGCAGGGGGTTTCGGGAAAAACTGTTTTTT.

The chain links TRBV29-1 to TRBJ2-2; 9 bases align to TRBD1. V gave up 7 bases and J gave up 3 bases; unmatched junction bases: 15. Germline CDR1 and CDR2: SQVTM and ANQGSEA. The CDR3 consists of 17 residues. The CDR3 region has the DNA TGCAGCGCCTTCCTGACGAGACAGGGGGTTGACACCGGGGAGCTGTTTTTT. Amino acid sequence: CSAFLTRQGVDTGELFF.

CDR3 coding DNA: TGCGCCAGCAGCCAAGATAGGGGACAGTCCCTTCCGAAGAACAATGAGCAGTTCTTC. It is translated as CASSQDRGQSLPKNNEQFF. This chain uses TRBV4-1 with TRBJ2-1; 7 positions agree with TRBD1. The CDR3 length is 19 residues. V shed 0 bases, J shed 5 bases, and the junction held 16 bases outside the gene matches. CDR1 is MGHRA, CDR2 YSYEKL, per germline.

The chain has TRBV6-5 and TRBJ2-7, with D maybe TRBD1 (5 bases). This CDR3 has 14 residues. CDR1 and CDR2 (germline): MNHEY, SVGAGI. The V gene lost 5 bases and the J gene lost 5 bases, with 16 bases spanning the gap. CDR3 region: CASSLRGYLHEQYF. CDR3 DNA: TGTGCCAGCAGTCTTAGGGGCTATCTCCACGAGCAGTACTTC.

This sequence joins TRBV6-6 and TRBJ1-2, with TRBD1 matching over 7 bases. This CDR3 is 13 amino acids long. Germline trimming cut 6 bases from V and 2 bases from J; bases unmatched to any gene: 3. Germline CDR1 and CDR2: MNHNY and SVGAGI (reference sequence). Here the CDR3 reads CASSEQGNYGYTF. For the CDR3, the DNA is TGTGCCAGCAGCGAACAGGGGAACTATGGCTACACCTTC.

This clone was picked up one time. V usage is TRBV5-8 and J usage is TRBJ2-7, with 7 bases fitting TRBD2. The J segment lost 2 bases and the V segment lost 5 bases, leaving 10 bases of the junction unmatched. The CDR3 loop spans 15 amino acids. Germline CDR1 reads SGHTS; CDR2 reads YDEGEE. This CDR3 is CASSLGEGRPYEQYF. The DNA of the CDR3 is TGTGCCAGCAGTTTAGGGGAGGGTCGGCCCTACGAGCAGTACTTC.

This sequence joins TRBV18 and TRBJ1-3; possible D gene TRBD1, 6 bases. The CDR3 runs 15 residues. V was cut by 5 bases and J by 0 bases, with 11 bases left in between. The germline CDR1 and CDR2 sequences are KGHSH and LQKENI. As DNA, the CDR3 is TGTGCCAGCTCAGCTACAGGGAGCTCTGGAAACACCATATATTTT. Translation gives CASSATGSSGNTIYF.

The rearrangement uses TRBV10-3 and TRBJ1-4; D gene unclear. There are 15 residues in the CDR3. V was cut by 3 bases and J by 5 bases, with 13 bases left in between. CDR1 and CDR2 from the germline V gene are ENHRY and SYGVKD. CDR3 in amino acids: CAISDSQNGNEKLFF. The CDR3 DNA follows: TGTGCCATCAGTGACTCACAAAACGGGAATGAAAAACTGTTTTTT.

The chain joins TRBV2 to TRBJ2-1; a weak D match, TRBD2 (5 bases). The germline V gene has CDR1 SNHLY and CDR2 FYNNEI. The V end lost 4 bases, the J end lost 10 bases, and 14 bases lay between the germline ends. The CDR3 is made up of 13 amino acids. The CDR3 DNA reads TGTGCCAGCAGTGTAATAGCCGGGGAAGAGCAGTTCTTC. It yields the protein CASSVIAGEEQFF.

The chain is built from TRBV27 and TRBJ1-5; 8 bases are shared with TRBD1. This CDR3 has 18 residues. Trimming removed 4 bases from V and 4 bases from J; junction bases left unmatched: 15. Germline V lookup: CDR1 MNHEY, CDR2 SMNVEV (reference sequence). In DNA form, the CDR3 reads TGTGCCAGCAGTTCTTCAACAGGGGGAACCACAAAGAATCAGCCCCAGCATTTT. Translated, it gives CASSSSTGGTTKNQPQHF.

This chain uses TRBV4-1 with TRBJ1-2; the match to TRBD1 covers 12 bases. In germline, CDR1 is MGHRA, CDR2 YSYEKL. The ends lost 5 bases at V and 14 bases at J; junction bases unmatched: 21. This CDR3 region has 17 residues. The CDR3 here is CASSFGMTGTGGFRGTF. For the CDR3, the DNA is TGCGCCAGCAGCTTCGGTATGACTGGGACAGGGGGCTTCAGGGGGACCTTC.

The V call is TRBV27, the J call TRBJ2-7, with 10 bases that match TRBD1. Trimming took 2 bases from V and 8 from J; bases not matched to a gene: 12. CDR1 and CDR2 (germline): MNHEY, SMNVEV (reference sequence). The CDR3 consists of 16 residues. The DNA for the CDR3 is TGTGCCAGCAGTTTACTACCCGGGACAGGGGAGGGTAAGCAGTACTTC. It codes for CASSLLPGTGEGKQYF.

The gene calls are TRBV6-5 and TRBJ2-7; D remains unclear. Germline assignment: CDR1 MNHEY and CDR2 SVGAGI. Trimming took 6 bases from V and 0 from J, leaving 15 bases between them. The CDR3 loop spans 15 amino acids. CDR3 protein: CASRRDKAPSYEQYF. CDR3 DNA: TGTGCCAGCAGACGCGACAAAGCTCCCTCCTACGAGCAGTACTTC.

The CDR3 loop is CASSPIPGTSNQPQHF. DNA of the CDR3: TGTGCCAGTAGCCCTATCCCCGGGACATCTAATCAGCCCCAGCATTTT. The rearrangement joins TRBV19 to TRBJ1-5; TRBD1 might be the D (6 bases). The V end lost 6 bases, the J end lost 4 bases, and 19 bases lay between the germline ends. CDR3 size: 16 residues. CDR1 is LNHDA, CDR2 SQIVND, per germline (reference sequence).